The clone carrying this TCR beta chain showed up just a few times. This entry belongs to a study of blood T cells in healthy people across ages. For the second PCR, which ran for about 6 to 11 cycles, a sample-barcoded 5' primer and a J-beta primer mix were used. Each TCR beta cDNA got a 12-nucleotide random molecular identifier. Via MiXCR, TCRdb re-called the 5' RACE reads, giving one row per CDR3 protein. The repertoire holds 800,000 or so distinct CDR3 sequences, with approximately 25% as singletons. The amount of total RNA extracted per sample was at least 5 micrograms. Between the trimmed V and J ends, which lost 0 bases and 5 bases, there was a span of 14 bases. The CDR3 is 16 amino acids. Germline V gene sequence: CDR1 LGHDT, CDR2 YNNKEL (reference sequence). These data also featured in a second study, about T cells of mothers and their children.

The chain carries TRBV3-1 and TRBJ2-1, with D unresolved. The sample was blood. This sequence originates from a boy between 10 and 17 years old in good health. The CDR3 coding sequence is TGTGCCAGCAGCCAAGAACAATACTTGGGAAACAATGAGCAGTTCTTC. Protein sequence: CASSQEQYLGNNEQFF.